This T cell receptor (beta chain) was sequenced for a study of radiation and T cells in renal cell carcinoma. Findings and caveats of the study: In blood, top tumor clones expanded by 2 weeks, shrinking by 4.

The protocol was immunoSEQ multiplex PCR, while the TCRdb copy is restricted to in-frame clones and leaves out a portion. Among 130,000 or so clones listed, less than 85% were seen once. Specified time point: baseline pretreatment blood. Treatment in this sample: 15 Gy SBRT to primary tumor, nephrectomy 4 weeks later. Clear cell pathology was present in this patient's renal cell carcinoma. For this clone: Its target is unknown.

CDR1 is WNHNN and CDR2 is SYGVQD in the germline V gene (reference sequence). The CDR3 is 17 amino acids. The J segment lost 6 bases and the V segment lost 2 bases, leaving 12 bases of the junction unmatched. The clonotype comes from a woman aged 45-60 years with renal cell carcinoma. Sequenced here: blood, sampled from a patient whose treatment included radiotherapy and nephrectomy. The chain couples TRBV10-1 to TRBJ2-1; 8 bases fit TRBD2. For the CDR3, the DNA is TGCGCCAGCAGTGAGACCTTGGGACTAGGAAGGGGCAATGAGCAGTTCTTC. This encodes CASSETLGLGRGNEQFF.